This T cell receptor beta chain stems from a study of human T cells and chemical hapten exposure. V lost 4 bases and J lost 1; bases outside the gene matches: 8. Germline V lookup: CDR1 SGHRS, CDR2 YFSETQ. CDR3 size: 16 residues. TCRdb passed the 5' RACE reads through MiXCR, listing each CDR3 protein once. The table shows approximately 80,000 distinct CDR3 sequences, with about a sixth occurring only once. Total RNA came from unfractionated whole blood. A few counts support this clonotype. This TCR was recovered from a female donor in good health. The chain combines TRBV5-1 with TRBJ1-1; TRBD1 agrees at 9 bases. The chain's CDR3 is CASSLGQGTGNTEAFF. The CDR3, as DNA: TGCGCCAGCAGCCTGGGACAGGGCACAGGGAACACTGAAGCTTTCTTT.